This T cell receptor beta chain was documented in a study of cytomegalovirus exposure and HLA in healthy donors. Notes on the study in general: With further analysis later on, most CMV-associated TCR beta chains appeared HLA-restricted.

This clone has just a few counts. Its antigen is unidentified. The germline V and J ends were trimmed by 5 bases and 9 bases, with 16 bases remaining between them. The CDR3 runs to 13 residues. Germline CDR1 and CDR2: SNHLY and FYNNEI. The PCR employed 60 Vbeta primers together with 13 Jbeta primers. Clones were read by immunoSEQ multiplex PCR, and TCRdb kept only the in-frame ones, dropping some. The data contain some 190,000 clones, around a tenth of them singletons. The donors, nominally healthy at sampling, likely had unrecorded immune exposures. The receptor comes from a woman in her twenties or thirties in good health and CMV-seropositive. The specimen was PBMCs. The rearrangement joins TRBV2 to TRBJ1-1, with a weak D call TRBD1 (6 bases). The CDR3 DNA reads TGTGCCAGCAGTCCAGGGGTTTTACCCCAAGCTTTCTTT. Amino acid sequence: CASSPGVLPQAFF.